This TCR beta chain stems from a study of blood T cell repertoires in COVID-19. Germline CDR1 and CDR2: MDHEN and SYDVKM. The CDR3 sequence is 11 residues long. Each recovered donor of Cohort 3 presented with two negative PCRs, clearance, or symptom resolution. Authors' data handling: Reference gene primer amplification gave estimated nucleated cell counts. Using immunoSEQ multiplex PCR, the repertoire was profiled, and TCRdb retains in-frame clones only, with some absent. V and J calls and clone size are copied from that table; D and trimming were computed from the DNA. The table lists about 250,000 clones, 75% to 90% of them singletons, with over 2% in the top ten.

Material: PBMCs or T cells enriched from blood (not recorded which). The receptor was derived from a young woman who had recovered from COVID-19. This sequence joins TRBV28 and TRBJ1-1; D is uncertain. CDR3 amino acids: CVVEVNTEAFF. DNA of the CDR3: TGTGTCGTCGAGGTGAACACTGAAGCTTTCTTT.